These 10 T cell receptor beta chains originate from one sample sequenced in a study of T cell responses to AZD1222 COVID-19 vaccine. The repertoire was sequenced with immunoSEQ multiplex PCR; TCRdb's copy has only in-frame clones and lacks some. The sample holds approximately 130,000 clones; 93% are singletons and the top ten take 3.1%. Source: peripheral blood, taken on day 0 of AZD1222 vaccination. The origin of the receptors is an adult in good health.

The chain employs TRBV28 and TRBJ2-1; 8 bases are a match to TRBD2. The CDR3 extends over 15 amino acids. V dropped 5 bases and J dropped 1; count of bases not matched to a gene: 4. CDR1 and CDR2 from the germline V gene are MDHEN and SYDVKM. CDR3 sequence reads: CASSSGRGSYNEQFF. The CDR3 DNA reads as TGTGCCAGCAGTAGCGGGAGAGGGTCCTACAATGAGCAGTTCTTC.

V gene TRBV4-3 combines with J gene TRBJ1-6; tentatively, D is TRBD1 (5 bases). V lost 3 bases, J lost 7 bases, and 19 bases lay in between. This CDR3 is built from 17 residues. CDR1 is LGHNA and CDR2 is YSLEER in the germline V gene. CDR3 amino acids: CASSHDKTGTANSPLHF. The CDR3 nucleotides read TGCGCCAGCAGCCACGACAAAACCGGGACGGCGAATTCACCCCTCCACTTT.

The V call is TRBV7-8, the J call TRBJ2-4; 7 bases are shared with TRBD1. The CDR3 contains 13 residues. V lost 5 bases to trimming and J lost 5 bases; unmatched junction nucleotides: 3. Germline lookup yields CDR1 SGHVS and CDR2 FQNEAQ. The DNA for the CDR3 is TGTGCCAGCAGCGCTACAGGGGAAAACATTCAGTACTTC. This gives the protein CASSATGENIQYF.

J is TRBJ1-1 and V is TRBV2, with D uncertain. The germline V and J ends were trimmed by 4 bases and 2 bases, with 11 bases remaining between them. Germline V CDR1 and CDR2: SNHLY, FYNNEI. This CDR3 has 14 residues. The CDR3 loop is CASSVTTDNTEAFF. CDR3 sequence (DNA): TGTGCCAGCAGTGTTACGACCGATAACACTGAAGCTTTCTTT.

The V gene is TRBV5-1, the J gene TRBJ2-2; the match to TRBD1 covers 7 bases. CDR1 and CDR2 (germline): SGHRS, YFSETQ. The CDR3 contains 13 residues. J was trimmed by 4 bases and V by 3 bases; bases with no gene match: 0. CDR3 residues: CASSWDSTGELFF. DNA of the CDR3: TGCGCCAGCAGCTGGGACAGCACCGGGGAGCTGTTTTTT. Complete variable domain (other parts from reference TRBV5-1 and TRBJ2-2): KAGVTQTPRYLIKTRGQQVTLSCSPISGHRSVSWYQQTPGQGLQFLFEYFSETQRNKGNFPGRFSGRQFSNSRSEMNVSTLELGDSALYLCASSWDSTGELFFGEGSRLTVL.

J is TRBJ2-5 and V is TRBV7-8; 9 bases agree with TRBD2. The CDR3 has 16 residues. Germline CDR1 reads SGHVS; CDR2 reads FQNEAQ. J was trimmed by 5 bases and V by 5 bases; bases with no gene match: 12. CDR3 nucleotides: TGTGCCAGCAGCCGACCCGATGCGGGAGGGAGGGAGACCCAGTACTTC. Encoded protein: CASSRPDAGGRETQYF.

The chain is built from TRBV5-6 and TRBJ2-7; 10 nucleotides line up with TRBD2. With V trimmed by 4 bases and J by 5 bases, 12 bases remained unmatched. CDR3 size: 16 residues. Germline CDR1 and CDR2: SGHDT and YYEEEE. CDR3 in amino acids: CASSPLLAGVNNEQYF. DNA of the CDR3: TGTGCCAGCAGCCCGCTCCTAGCGGGAGTCAACAACGAGCAGTACTTC.

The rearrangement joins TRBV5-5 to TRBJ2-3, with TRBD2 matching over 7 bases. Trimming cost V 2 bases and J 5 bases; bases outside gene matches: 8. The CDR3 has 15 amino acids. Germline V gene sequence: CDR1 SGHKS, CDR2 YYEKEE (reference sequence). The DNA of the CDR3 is TGTGCCAGCAGCTTCCTAGCGGCCCCTGGAGATACGCAGTATTTT. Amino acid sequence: CASSFLAAPGDTQYF.

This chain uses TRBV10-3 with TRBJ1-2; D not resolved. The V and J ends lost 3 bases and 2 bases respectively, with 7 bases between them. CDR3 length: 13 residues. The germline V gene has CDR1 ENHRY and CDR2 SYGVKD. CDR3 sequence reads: CAISDDPNYGYTF. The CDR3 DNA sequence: TGTGCCATCAGTGACGATCCAAACTATGGCTACACCTTC.

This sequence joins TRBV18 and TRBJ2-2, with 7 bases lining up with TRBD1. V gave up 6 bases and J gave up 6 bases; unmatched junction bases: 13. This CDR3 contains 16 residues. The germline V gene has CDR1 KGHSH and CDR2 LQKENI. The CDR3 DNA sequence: TGTGCCAGCTCGTCCTTCCAGGGGGATCGTTCCGGGGAGCTGTTTTTT. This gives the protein CASSSFQGDRSGELFF.